Listed here are 24 T cell receptor beta chains from one sample, sequenced in a study of T-cell reconstitution after alpha-beta-depleted transplantation in children. Unique molecular identifiers were incorporated during preparation of the TCRbeta library. TCRdb used MiXCR to reprocess the PCR reads, holding one entry per CDR3 protein. Of 350,000 to 450,000 distinct CDR3 sequences listed, 13% are singletons. Sequencing used PBMCs, obtained from the stem cell graft. Receptors were obtained from a human donor who donated a stem cell graft to a child with Fanconi anemia.

This clonotype came up a few times. V gene TRBV6-1 combines with J gene TRBJ2-1; no firm D call. V was cut by 6 bases and J by 8 bases, with 8 bases left in between. This CDR3 has 11 residues. Germline V gene sequence: CDR1 MNHNS, CDR2 SASEGT. The CDR3 region is CASRLMDEQFF. CDR3 coding DNA: TGTGCCAGCAGGCTCATGGATGAGCAGTTCTTC.

The sample holds a few counts of this clonotype. The chain couples TRBV20-1 to TRBJ2-2; no firm D call. CDR1 is DFQATT and CDR2 is SNEGSKA in the germline V gene (reference sequence). V was trimmed by 3 bases and J by 3 bases, leaving 11 bases between them. This CDR3 contains 14 residues. For the CDR3, the DNA is TGCAGTGCTAGCTACGGATCCTACACCGGGGAGCTGTTTTTT. Its protein is CSASYGSYTGELFF.

This clonotype was counted between two and nine times. The chain links TRBV20-1 to TRBJ1-5; possibly TRBD1 for D (5 bases). Germline V gene sequence: CDR1 DFQATT, CDR2 SNEGSKA (reference sequence). V dropped 0 bases and J dropped 2 bases, with 14 bases sitting between them. CDR3 length equals 16 residues. CDR3 sequence reads: CSARETGGYGNQPQHF. For the CDR3, the DNA is TGCAGTGCTAGAGAGACGGGGGGATATGGCAATCAGCCCCAGCATTTT.

V gene TRBV5-5 combines with J gene TRBJ1-6; D gene unclear. Trimming removed 6 bases from V and 8 bases from J, with 12 bases in between. Germline CDR1 SGHKS, CDR2 YYEKEE (reference sequence). CDR3 size: 13 residues. CDR3 nucleotides: TGTGCCAGCACTCGGGGTTTTGATTCACCCCTCCACTTT. This encodes CASTRGFDSPLHF.

Here the CDR3 DNA reads TGTGCCAGCAGCCTCACAGGGGGCGCGTCCTATAATTCACCCCTCCACTTT. Residues: CASSLTGGASYNSPLHF. This chain uses TRBV7-9 with TRBJ1-6; 9 bases match TRBD1. Germline CDR1 reads SEHNR; CDR2 reads FQNEAQ (reference sequence). The V and J ends lost 5 bases and 1 base, in that order; junction bases with no gene match: 6. The CDR3 sequence is 17 residues long.

This clonotype appeared a few times. V gene TRBV6-1 combines with J gene TRBJ1-2; no clear D. Germline CDR1 MNHNS, CDR2 SASEGT. The CDR3 runs 13 residues. Trimming pared 6 bases from V and 2 bases from J, leaving 10 bases between. The chain's CDR3 is CASSAGWNYGYTF. CDR3 bases: TGTGCCAGCAGCGCGGGCTGGAACTATGGCTACACCTTC.

The table lists this clonotype with a count of one. The V gene is TRBV19, the J gene TRBJ2-7; 10 bases line up with TRBD1. V shed 5 bases, J shed 2 bases, and the junction held 6 bases outside the gene matches. CDR1 LNHDA and CDR2 SQIVND come from the germline V gene (reference sequence). The CDR3 consists of 15 residues. CDR3 bases: TGTGCCAGTAGTCCCGGGACAGGGGAACCCTACGAGCAGTACTTC. Protein product: CASSPGTGEPYEQYF.

This clonotype was picked up a small number of times. This chain joins TRBV28 and TRBJ2-2; no clear D. V gave up 0 bases and J gave up 0 bases, with 5 bases separating them. CDR3 length: 15 amino acids. Looked up from germline, CDR1 is MDHEN and CDR2 is SYDVKM. The CDR3 nucleotides are TGTGCCAGCAGTTTATGGGGGACGAACACCGGGGAGCTGTTTTTT. Translating gives CASSLWGTNTGELFF.

The table lists this clonotype with many counts. The chain uses TRBV5-1 and TRBJ1-2; no firm D call. V was clipped by 4 bases and J by 7 bases, with 20 bases between them. The germline gives CDR1 SGHRS, CDR2 YFSETQ. The CDR3 covers 15 residues. The CDR3 is CASSVVPGYNSGYTF. In DNA form, the CDR3 reads TGCGCCAGCAGCGTCGTGCCAGGATATAATTCTGGCTACACCTTC.

The J gene is TRBJ2-5, the V gene TRBV28; 9 positions match TRBD1. The CDR3 spans 16 residues. Germline V gives CDR1 MDHEN, CDR2 SYDVKM. The trim removed 7 bases at V and 7 bases at J, leaving 16 bases unmatched. DNA for the CDR3: TGTGCCAGCATAACGTCCGGGGAGGGACAGGGTCTGACCCAGTACTTC. Translation gives CASITSGEGQGLTQYF.

This clonotype was counted at least ten times. V usage is TRBV6-2 or TRBV6-3 and J usage is TRBJ2-1; D might be TRBD2 (7 bases). The CDR3 consists of 15 residues. Germline CDR1 is MNHEY and CDR2 is SVGEGT. The ends were cut back, 5 bases at V and 0 bases at J, with 11 bases in the middle. The CDR3 loop is CASSREGVSYNEQFF. The CDR3 coding sequence is TGTGCCAGCAGTAGGGAGGGGGTCTCCTACAATGAGCAGTTCTTC.

The V call is TRBV4-3, the J call TRBJ1-2, with D unclear. Germline CDR1 and CDR2: LGHNA and YSLEER. V dropped 2 bases and J dropped 1 base, with 8 bases sitting between them. The CDR3 length is 14 residues. CDR3 DNA: TGCGCCAGCAGCCAATCCCTTTTTAACTATGGCTACACCTTC. Translating it yields CASSQSLFNYGYTF.

This clonotype was seen ten or more times. This chain's CDR3 is CASSRGGNYEQYF. The CDR3 DNA sequence: TGTGCCAGTTCCCGCGGGGGGAACTACGAGCAGTACTTC. V gene TRBV6-2 or TRBV6-3 combines with J gene TRBJ2-7; TRBD2 matches at 8 bases. V dropped 9 bases and J dropped 3; count of bases not matched to a gene: 7. Germline lookup yields CDR1 MNHEY and CDR2 SVGEGT. The CDR3 has 13 amino acids.

This clonotype was detected ten times or more. The chain employs TRBV20-1 and TRBJ1-5, with TRBD1 as a possible D gene (5 bases). Germline V gene lookup returns CDR1 DFQATT and CDR2 SNEGSKA (reference sequence). Trimming took off 6 bases at V and 7 bases at J, with 16 bases between the two ends. There are 13 residues in the CDR3. The CDR3 loop reads CSAQEETDQPQHF. CDR3 coding DNA: TGCAGTGCACAGGAGGAAACGGACCAGCCCCAGCATTTT.

This clonotype was detected only a few times. The V and J genes are TRBV7-2 and TRBJ2-5; tentatively, D is TRBD1 or TRBD2 (7 bases each). The CDR3 runs to 12 residues. Germline loops: CDR1 SGHTA, CDR2 FQGNSA. Trimming pared 7 bases from V and 5 bases from J, leaving 11 bases between. CDR3 loop: CASTRGGETQYF. Written as DNA, the CDR3 is TGTGCCAGCACCAGGGGGGGGGAGACCCAGTACTTC.

J is TRBJ2-1 and V is TRBV5-1, with TRBD1 identical over 8 bases. Trimming cost V 3 bases and J 0 bases; bases outside gene matches: 14. The CDR3 is made up of 19 amino acids. The germline CDR1 and CDR2 sequences are SGHRS and YFSETQ. The CDR3 loop reads CASSSSRGPYTGSYNEQFF. The CDR3 DNA is TGCGCCAGCAGCTCCTCCAGGGGGCCCTACACTGGCTCCTACAATGAGCAGTTCTTC.

This clonotype was observed a few times. The chain links TRBV5-5 to TRBJ2-1, with a tentative D call TRBD2 (5 bases). The CDR3 consists of 13 residues. Trimming shortened V by 4 bases and J by 9 bases, and 14 bases separated the two germline ends. Germline V gene sequence: CDR1 SGHKS, CDR2 YYEKEE (reference sequence). CDR3 loop: CASSRTGNSEQFF. CDR3 sequence (DNA): TGTGCCAGCAGCCGTACGGGGAATTCTGAGCAGTTCTTC.

The V call is TRBV6-1, the J call TRBJ2-4, with 7 bases fitting TRBD1. The germline V gene has CDR1 MNHNS and CDR2 SASEGT. The trim removed 6 bases at V and 9 bases at J, leaving 8 bases unmatched. The CDR3 totals 13 residues. The CDR3 bases are TGTGCCAGCAGCCCTACAGGGGTATCCATTCAGTACTTC. Translated, it gives CASSPTGVSIQYF.

V is TRBV16 and J is TRBJ1-1, with 7 nucleotides matching TRBD1. Germline V gene data show CDR1 as KGHSY and CDR2 as FQNENV. Trimming at V came to 6 bases and at J to 0 bases, leaving 19 bases not matched to a gene. The CDR3 is made up of 19 amino acids. The CDR3 loop is CASSHRAPGQPSLNTEAFF. CDR3 in DNA: TGTGCCAGCAGTCATCGGGCCCCGGGACAGCCTTCTTTGAACACTGAAGCTTTCTTT.

This clonotype was counted between two and nine times. CDR3 nucleotides: TGCAGTGCTCCCCTAGCGGGGGCTAGCACAGATACGCAGTATTTT. Protein sequence: CSAPLAGASTDTQYF. This chain connects TRBV20-1 to TRBJ2-3, with 10 bases that match TRBD2. The CDR3 runs to 15 residues. Germline V gives CDR1 DFQATT, CDR2 SNEGSKA (reference sequence). V was pared by 5 bases and J by 0 bases, with 5 bases of the junction left unmatched.

The rearrangement links TRBV14 to TRBJ2-3; 9 bases match TRBD2. The CDR3 extends over 17 amino acids. The germline V gene encodes CDR1 SGHDN and CDR2 FVKESK. Unmatched junction bases numbered 9, after V lost 4 bases and J lost 1 base. CDR3 in amino acids: CASSPSTSSGGTDTQYF. The CDR3 DNA follows: TGTGCCAGCAGCCCATCCACATCTAGCGGGGGCACAGATACGCAGTATTTT.

This clonotype has just a few counts. This CDR3 reads CASSQVLRGGETYEQYF. In DNA, the CDR3 is TGCGCCAGCAGCCAAGTACTTCGAGGGGGTGAAACCTACGAGCAGTACTTC. The rearrangement links TRBV4-1 to TRBJ2-7; TRBD1 is a possible D gene (6 bases). The V gene lost 1 base and the J gene lost 2 bases, with 18 bases spanning the gap. Germline V CDR1 and CDR2: MGHRA, YSYEKL. The CDR3 is 17 residues long.

The V and J genes are TRBV12-3 or TRBV12-4 and TRBJ1-4, with TRBD1 as a possible D gene (5 bases). The CDR3 sequence is 14 residues long. V lost 6 bases and J lost 4, with 12 bases in between. The CDR3 region has the DNA TGTGCCAGCAGCCAACAGGACCTTAATGAAAAACTGTTTTTT. Translation: CASSQQDLNEKLFF.

The chain uses TRBV10-3 and TRBJ2-3; D possibly corresponds to TRBD2 (5 bases). V was clipped by 4 bases and J by 0 bases, with 14 bases between them. CDR3 length: 16 amino acids. Germline-derived CDR1 and CDR2 are ENHRY and SYGVKD. This chain's CDR3 is CAISGAGERSTDTQYF. DNA of the CDR3: TGTGCCATCAGTGGGGCAGGTGAGCGGAGCACAGATACGCAGTATTTT.